This is a list of T cell receptor beta chains from one sample in a study of blood T cell repertoires in COVID-19. Sequenced by immunoSEQ multiplex PCR; TCRdb stores in-frame clones only, minus some. The data hold roughly 150,000 clones, with around 80% observed a single time. The sample was peripheral blood. All receptors come from a woman older than 75 with acute or convalescent COVID-19. The CDR3 runs from the conserved cysteine through the conserved F or W. The order of the fields is CDR3 DNA, CDR3 protein, J gene, D gene, V gene, clone size. D genes are given only for firm matches. A row's size may be missing; if present it is once, few, many or a size class.

CDR3 DNA: TGCGCCAGCAGCCAAATGACAGGGACTGAAGCTTTCTTT; CDR3 protein: CASSQMTGTEAFF; J gene: TRBJ1-1; D gene: TRBD1; V gene: TRBV4-1; clone size: .
CDR3 DNA: TGTGCCAGCTCACCAGCTAGGGAGGAGACCCAGTACTTC; CDR3 protein: CASSPAREETQYF; J gene: TRBJ2-5; D gene: .; V gene: TRBV18; clone size: .
CDR3 DNA: TGTGCCAGCAGCTTGGAAATCACGGGGTACACCGGGGAGCTGTTTTTT; CDR3 protein: CASSLEITGYTGELFF; J gene: TRBJ2-2; D gene: .; V gene: TRBV5-6; clone size: .
CDR3 DNA: TGTGCCAGCAGTAACGGACTAGCGGGGGGGCAGGAGACCCAGTACTTC; CDR3 protein: CASSNGLAGGQETQYF; J gene: TRBJ2-5; D gene: TRBD2; V gene: TRBV6-2/TRBV6-3; clone size: .
CDR3 DNA: TGTGCCAGCAGCCAAGATGGACTCACCGGAGGCACAGATACGCAGTATTTT; CDR3 protein: CASSQDGLTGGTDTQYF; J gene: TRBJ2-3; D gene: .; V gene: TRBV4-2; clone size: .
CDR3 DNA: TGTGCCTTCTCACAGGGGATTAGCAATCAGCCCCAGCATTTT; CDR3 protein: CAFSQGISNQPQHF; J gene: TRBJ1-5; D gene: TRBD1; V gene: TRBV6-5; clone size: .
CDR3 DNA: TGTGCCAGCAGCTCCTTTGAGGGCTACGAGCAGTACTTC; CDR3 protein: CASSSFEGYEQYF; J gene: TRBJ2-7; D gene: .; V gene: TRBV11-2; clone size: .
CDR3 DNA: TGTGCCAGCAGCTTAGGTAGTCGCACTGAAGCTTTCTTT; CDR3 protein: CASSLGSRTEAFF; J gene: TRBJ1-1; D gene: .; V gene: TRBV7-3; clone size: .
CDR3 DNA: TGTGCCAGCAGTTTAGAGGGTGGGAGGCCCTACAATGAGCAGTTCTTC; CDR3 protein: CASSLEGGRPYNEQFF; J gene: TRBJ2-1; D gene: .; V gene: TRBV28; clone size: few
CDR3 DNA: TGCGCCAGCAGTCAGATGGGGGGGAGAGGAGAAAAACTGTTTTTT; CDR3 protein: CASSQMGGRGEKLFF; J gene: TRBJ1-4; D gene: .; V gene: TRBV5-1; clone size: .
CDR3 DNA: TGTGCCAGCAGGGGACTAGCGGGAGGGCCCTACGAGCAGTACTTC; CDR3 protein: CASRGLAGGPYEQYF; J gene: TRBJ2-7; D gene: TRBD2; V gene: TRBV28; clone size: .
CDR3 DNA: TGTGCCAGCAGTTTATGGGACCCCGGACTAGCGGGAGGTGCGAACACCGGGGAGCTGTTTTTT; CDR3 protein: CASSLWDPGLAGGANTGELFF; J gene: TRBJ2-2; D gene: TRBD2; V gene: TRBV28; clone size: .
CDR3 DNA: TGTGCCAGCAGTTTAACGGGACTAGCGGGGAGCTCCTACGAGCAGTACTTC; CDR3 protein: CASSLTGLAGSSYEQYF; J gene: TRBJ2-7; D gene: TRBD2; V gene: TRBV28; clone size: .
CDR3 DNA: TGTGCCAGCAGCCAAGTCGGACAGGGGGTTCGCTACACCTTC; CDR3 protein: CASSQVGQGVRYTF; J gene: TRBJ1-2; D gene: TRBD1; V gene: TRBV14; clone size: .
CDR3 DNA: TGTGCCAGTACCACTATGGGACAGGGGCAAGATACGCAGTATTTT; CDR3 protein: CASTTMGQGQDTQYF; J gene: TRBJ2-3; D gene: TRBD1; V gene: TRBV19; clone size: .
CDR3 DNA: TGTGCCAGCAGCGCACCCGGGACAATGGGTTCCACTGAAGCTTTCTTT; CDR3 protein: CASSAPGTMGSTEAFF; J gene: TRBJ1-1; D gene: .; V gene: TRBV7-9; clone size: .
CDR3 DNA: TGTGCCAGCAGCACCCGACTAGCGGGAGGCACAGATACGCAGTATTTT; CDR3 protein: CASSTRLAGGTDTQYF; J gene: TRBJ2-3; D gene: TRBD2; V gene: TRBV7-2; clone size: once
CDR3 DNA: TGTGCCAGCAGCCCTATCGGGGGGCGCGGATACAATGAGCAGTTCTTC; CDR3 protein: CASSPIGGRGYNEQFF; J gene: TRBJ2-1; D gene: .; V gene: TRBV7-6; clone size: .
CDR3 DNA: TGCGCCAGCAGCCTGGTGGGCCCGAACACCGGGGAGCTGTTTTTT; CDR3 protein: CASSLVGPNTGELFF; J gene: TRBJ2-2; D gene: .; V gene: TRBV5-1; clone size: .
CDR3 DNA: TGTGCCAGCAGCTTAGAAGGACAGGCGAAGAATGAGCAGTTCTTC; CDR3 protein: CASSLEGQAKNEQFF; J gene: TRBJ2-1; D gene: TRBD1; V gene: TRBV7-6; clone size: .
CDR3 DNA: TGTGCCAGCAGTTTTGGGCAGGGTAGTGCCAAAAACATTCAGTACTTC; CDR3 protein: CASSFGQGSAKNIQYF; J gene: TRBJ2-4; D gene: .; V gene: TRBV28; clone size: .
CDR3 DNA: TGTGCCAGCAGCCAATATACAGGGTTCGGAAACACCATATATTTT; CDR3 protein: CASSQYTGFGNTIYF; J gene: TRBJ1-3; D gene: .; V gene: TRBV3-1/TRBV3-2; clone size: .
CDR3 DNA: TGTGCCAGCTCAGTGGACTCGGGGTTCTACAATGAGCAGTTCTTC; CDR3 protein: CASSVDSGFYNEQFF; J gene: TRBJ2-1; D gene: .; V gene: TRBV18; clone size: .
CDR3 DNA: TGCGCCAGCAGCCAAGGCGGAGTGTATGGCTACACCTTC; CDR3 protein: CASSQGGVYGYTF; J gene: TRBJ1-2; D gene: .; V gene: TRBV4-1; clone size: .
CDR3 DNA: TGCAGCGTTGAGTCTGCGAACACCGGGGAGCTGTTTTTT; CDR3 protein: CSVESANTGELFF; J gene: TRBJ2-2; D gene: .; V gene: TRBV29-1; clone size: .
CDR3 DNA: TGTGCCAGCAGCTTATCTGGTCAGTACAATGAGCAGTTCTTC; CDR3 protein: CASSLSGQYNEQFF; J gene: TRBJ2-1; D gene: .; V gene: TRBV7-6; clone size: .
CDR3 DNA: TGCGCCAGCAGAGTTCTAGCGGGACAGGGCACAGATACGCAGTATTTT; CDR3 protein: CASRVLAGQGTDTQYF; J gene: TRBJ2-3; D gene: .; V gene: TRBV5-1; clone size: .
CDR3 DNA: TGTGCCAGCAGCTTTACCGGGACTAGCGCCGGGGAGCTGTTTTTT; CDR3 protein: CASSFTGTSAGELFF; J gene: TRBJ2-2; D gene: TRBD2; V gene: TRBV7-3; clone size: .
CDR3 DNA: TGTGCCAGCAGCTCACAACAGGGGGCCGGAACTGAAGCTTTCTTT; CDR3 protein: CASSSQQGAGTEAFF; J gene: TRBJ1-1; D gene: TRBD1; V gene: TRBV5-4; clone size: .
CDR3 DNA: TGTGCCAGCAGCCAAGATCAGGCAGGCCCGGGGGGCTACACCTTC; CDR3 protein: CASSQDQAGPGGYTF; J gene: TRBJ1-2; D gene: .; V gene: TRBV3-1/TRBV3-2; clone size: .
CDR3 DNA: TGTGCCAGCAGCCCCCGACAGGGAGACACTGAAGCTTTCTTT; CDR3 protein: CASSPRQGDTEAFF; J gene: TRBJ1-1; D gene: TRBD1; V gene: TRBV7-8; clone size: .
CDR3 DNA: TGTGCCATCAGTGAGTTAGGGATCCGGACTTACAATGAGCAGTTCTTC; CDR3 protein: CAISELGIRTYNEQFF; J gene: TRBJ2-1; D gene: .; V gene: TRBV10-3; clone size: .
CDR3 DNA: TGCAGTGCTAGTTTAGGGGCAGACTTCACAGATACGCAGTATTTT; CDR3 protein: CSASLGADFTDTQYF; J gene: TRBJ2-3; D gene: .; V gene: TRBV20-1; clone size: .
CDR3 DNA: TGCGCCAGCAGCCAAGATCCGGAGGGTAGCTATGGCTACACCTTC; CDR3 protein: CASSQDPEGSYGYTF; J gene: TRBJ1-2; D gene: .; V gene: TRBV4-1; clone size: .
CDR3 DNA: TGTGCCAGCAGCCGGGACAGTGGCAGCAATCAGCCCCAGCATTTT; CDR3 protein: CASSRDSGSNQPQHF; J gene: TRBJ1-5; D gene: TRBD1; V gene: TRBV5-6; clone size: few
CDR3 DNA: TGTGCCAGTAGTATAGATTGGGCCGGGAACGGCTACACCTTC; CDR3 protein: CASSIDWAGNGYTF; J gene: TRBJ1-2; D gene: .; V gene: TRBV19; clone size: .
CDR3 DNA: TGTGCCAGTAGTGCAAGGGGCCTCGGGCCGAGGACTGAAGCTTTCTTT; CDR3 protein: CASSARGLGPRTEAFF; J gene: TRBJ1-1; D gene: .; V gene: TRBV19; clone size: .
CDR3 DNA: TGTGCCAGCAGCCGGGGTGCGTCTAGCACAGATACGCAGTATTTT; CDR3 protein: CASSRGASSTDTQYF; J gene: TRBJ2-3; D gene: .; V gene: TRBV5-4; clone size: .
CDR3 DNA: TGTGCCAGCAGCTCGCGCGGGAACTATGGCTACACCTTC; CDR3 protein: CASSSRGNYGYTF; J gene: TRBJ1-2; D gene: .; V gene: TRBV7-2; clone size: .
CDR3 DNA: TGTGCCAGCAGCCAAGAGGCGCGGAGCACAGATACGCAGTATTTT; CDR3 protein: CASSQEARSTDTQYF; J gene: TRBJ2-3; D gene: .; V gene: TRBV4-2; clone size: .